Sequencing of this T cell receptor beta chain was carried out in a study of T-cell reconstitution after alpha-beta-depleted transplantation in children. Unique molecular identifiers were used to barcode this TCRbeta library. TCRdb processed the PCR reads anew with MiXCR; each CDR3 protein has one entry. The profile covers some 200,000 distinct CDR3 sequences, with about 14% appearing a single time and approximately 13% taken by the ten largest. The sample holds many counts of this clonotype. This TCR was sampled from a human donor who donated a stem cell graft to a child with acute lymphoblastic leukemia. The source material was PBMCs from the stem cell graft donor, sampled from the stem cell graft.

CDR3 nucleotide sequence: TGCAGCGTTGAATGGGGTCGGGACGAGCAGTACTTC. Protein product: CSVEWGRDEQYF. This sequence joins TRBV29-1 and TRBJ2-7; D gene uncertain. Trimming took off 2 bases at V and 5 bases at J, with 10 bases between the two ends. This CDR3 has 12 residues. Per germline, CDR1 SQVTM and CDR2 ANQGSEA.